This section outlines one T cell receptor (beta chain) sequence together with its context. The sample has other DNA sequences that encode this CDR3 too. Sequenced by immunoSEQ multiplex PCR; TCRdb stores in-frame clones only, minus some. Among about 500,000 clones listed, roughly 90% were seen once. This specimen belongs to a study of blood T cell repertoires in COVID-19. Germline CDR1 reads GTSNPN; CDR2 reads SVGIG (reference sequence). The CDR3 has 13 amino acids. The V end lost 0 bases, the J end lost 8 bases, and 10 bases lay between the germline ends. The source of this sequence is a woman younger than 35 who had recovered from COVID-19. The chain joins TRBV30 to TRBJ1-4, with D possibly TRBD1 on 5 matching bases. Source material: PBMCs or T cells enriched from blood (not recorded which). The CDR3 sequence is CAWSVLGGEKLFF. CDR3 in DNA: TGTGCCTGGAGTGTACTCGGGGGGGAAAAACTGTTTTTT. Full variable domain (rest looked up from reference TRBV30 and TRBJ1-4): SQTIHQWPATLVQPVGSPLSLECTVEGTSNPNLYWYRQAAGRGLQLLFYSVGIGQISSEVPQNLSASRPQDRQFILSSKKLLLSDSGFYLCAWSVLGGEKLFFGSGTQLSVL.